The subject of this entry is one TCR beta chain. Clones were read by immunoSEQ multiplex PCR, and TCRdb kept only the in-frame ones, dropping some. The repertoire consists of about 1.5 million clones, with around 98% occurring once and the leading ten covering 0.4% to 0.45%. These data come from a study of shared clonotypes between healthy human individuals. With 6 bases removed from V and 0 bases from J, the gap between germline ends came to 17 bases. Germline V gene sequence: CDR1 MNHEY, CDR2 SMNVEV (reference sequence). The CDR3 totals 16 residues. Material: naive CD4+ T cells sorted from blood. Subset reported: CD45RA+ positively selected. The TCR sequence derives from a young man in good health. V gene TRBV27 combines with J gene TRBJ2-5; D is possibly TRBD1 or TRBD2 (6 bases each). The CDR3 loop is CASRVEGGRNQETQYF. The CDR3, as DNA: TGTGCCAGCAGGGTAGAGGGGGGACGGAACCAAGAGACCCAGTACTTC.